This T cell receptor beta chain was captured in a study of cytomegalovirus exposure and HLA in healthy donors. CDR3 length equals 13 residues. From germline, CDR1 is MDHEN and CDR2 SYDVKM. With 9 bases clipped from V and 4 bases from J, the junction kept 7 bases outside the gene matches. With 60 Vbeta and 13 Jbeta primers, the PCR was carried out. Produced via immunoSEQ multiplex PCR; TCRdb's table is partial and in-frame only. Of about 160,000 clones listed, just over 75% are singletons. The TCR was taken from a woman aged 40 to 50 in good health and CMV-seronegative. The V and J genes are TRBV28 and TRBJ1-2; 8 nucleotides align to TRBD1. The sample consisted of PBMCs. As DNA, the CDR3 is TGTGCCAGTTTCGACAGGGGCCTCTATGGCTACACCTTC. Its translation: CASFDRGLYGYTF.